This T cell receptor (beta chain) was sequenced in a study of shared clonotypes between healthy human individuals. Study-wide results and limits: A reduction in generation probabilities was seen for non-shared clonotypes relative to those shared by all four donors.

The CDR3 loop spans 13 amino acids. V dropped 5 bases and J dropped 1 base, with 9 bases sitting between them. CDR1 is SGHRS and CDR2 is YFSETQ in the germline V gene. Comment on this clone: No antigen is known for it.

A 200 ng quantity of DNA, around 30,000 T cell genomes, went into the sorted-subset replicate PCRs. Here immunoSEQ multiplex PCR was the method, and the copy in TCRdb shows in-frame clones only, minus some. The sample yields 1,400,000 or so clones, approximately 98.5% seen once. The receptor was isolated from a man aged 30 to 45 in good health. Source material: naive CD4+ T cells sorted from blood. The subset here: CD45RA+ positively selected. The V gene is TRBV5-1, the J gene TRBJ2-5; tentative D call: TRBD1 (6 bases). The CDR3 spells CASSKGVQETQYF. DNA for the CDR3: TGCGCCAGCAGTAAGGGGGTCCAAGAGACCCAGTACTTC. The whole variable domain, remainder taken from reference TRBV5-1 and TRBJ2-5, is KAGVTQTPRYLIKTRGQQVTLSCSPISGHRSVSWYQQTPGQGLQFLFEYFSETQRNKGNFPGRFSGRQFSNSRSEMNVSTLELGDSALYLCASSKGVQETQYFGPGTRLLVL.